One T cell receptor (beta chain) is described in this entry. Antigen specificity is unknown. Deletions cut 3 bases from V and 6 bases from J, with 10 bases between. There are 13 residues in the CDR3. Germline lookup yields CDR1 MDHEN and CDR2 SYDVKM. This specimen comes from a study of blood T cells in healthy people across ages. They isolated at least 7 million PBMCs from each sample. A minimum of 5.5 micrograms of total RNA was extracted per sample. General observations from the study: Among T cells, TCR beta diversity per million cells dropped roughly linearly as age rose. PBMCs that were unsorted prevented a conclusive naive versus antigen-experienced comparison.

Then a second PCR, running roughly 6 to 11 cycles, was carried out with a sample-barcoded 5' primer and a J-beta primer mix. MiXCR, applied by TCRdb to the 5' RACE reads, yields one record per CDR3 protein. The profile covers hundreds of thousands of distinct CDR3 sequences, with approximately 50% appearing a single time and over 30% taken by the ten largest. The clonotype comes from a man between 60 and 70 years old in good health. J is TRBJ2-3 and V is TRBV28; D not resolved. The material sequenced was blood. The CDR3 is CASSFLSADTQYF. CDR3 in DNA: TGTGCCAGCAGTTTCCTCTCCGCCGATACGCAGTATTTT.